Presented here are 14 T cell receptor beta chains from one specimen sequenced in a study of spatial heterogeneity in lung cancer. MiXCR, applied by TCRdb to the 5' RACE reads, yields one record per CDR3 protein. This repertoire shows about 6,000 distinct CDR3 sequences, 12% to 15% found once; its top ten account for approximately 10%. The study, taken as a whole, reports: Tumor mutation counts were tracked by expanded intratumoral alpha and beta TCR counts.

What these receptors recognize is not known. Noted time point: sample taken at primary tumor resection. This specimen was lung tumor tissue, taken at surgery. The receptors originated from a male donor with early-stage non-small cell lung cancer.

In its sample, this clonotype ranks as medium-sized (0.01 to 0.1%). For a library built for alpha chains, this beta chain is a stray read; little rests on its size. The chain links TRBV28 to TRBJ1-4, with D unresolved. V was shortened by 5 bases and J by 4 bases, with 5 bases between the two germline ends. Per the germline V gene, CDR1 is MDHEN and CDR2 is SYDVKM. This CDR3 is 12 amino acids long. For the CDR3, the DNA is TGTGCCAGCAGTGGGGATAATGAAAAACTGTTTTTT. It yields the protein CASSGDNEKLFF. Full variable domain (remainder filled in from reference TRBV28 and TRBJ1-4): DVKVTQSSRYLVKRTGEKVFLECVQDMDHENMFWYRQDPGLGLRLIYFSYDVKMKEKGDIPEGYSVSREKKERFSLILESASTNQTSMYLCASSGDNEKLFFGSGTQLSVL.

By sample share, this clonotype is medium-sized. Since the library was made to target alpha chains, this beta chain is a stray read and its abundance is not meaningful. The CDR3 loop is CASSEGLSRYTYEQYF. In DNA form, the CDR3 reads TGTGCCAGCAGTGAAGGGCTATCAAGATATACCTACGAGCAGTACTTC. The chain couples TRBV2 to TRBJ2-7; no clear D gene. The CDR3 runs 16 residues. Deletions cut 1 base from V and 2 bases from J, with 15 bases between. Germline V gene sequence: CDR1 SNHLY, CDR2 FYNNEI.

This clonotype was detected only a few times. A library made for alpha chains picked up this beta chain off target, so its size means little. V and J are TRBV29-1 and TRBJ2-1; TRBD1 is a possible D gene (6 bases). The CDR3 has 12 amino acids. The V end lost 7 bases, the J end lost 7 bases, and 14 bases lay between the germline ends. The germline gives CDR1 SQVTM, CDR2 ANQGSEA. The CDR3 loop reads CSAQGYMNEQFF. As DNA, the CDR3 is TGCAGCGCACAGGGATACATGAATGAGCAGTTCTTC.

This clonotype is judged medium-sized. This beta chain lies outside the target of a library built for alpha chains; its clone size means little. The gene calls are TRBV6-1 and TRBJ1-5, with 8 bases identical to TRBD1. The CDR3 sequence is 15 residues long. Germline V gene lookup returns CDR1 MNHNS and CDR2 SASEGT. The junction had 2 bases not matched to a gene; V was cut back by 3 bases and J by 1 base. The CDR3 DNA sequence: TGTGCCAGCAGTGAGGGACAGGACAGCAATCAGCCCCAGCATTTT. The encoded protein is CASSEGQDSNQPQHF.

Ten or more counts support this clonotype. This beta chain is a stray read from a library made for alpha chains; its abundance is not meaningful. The gene calls are TRBV5-5 and TRBJ1-1; no clear D. The ends were cut back, 7 bases at V and 1 base at J, with 20 bases in the middle. This CDR3 region has 16 residues. CDR1 is SGHKS, CDR2 YYEKEE, per germline (reference sequence). CDR3 region: CASSPPGGGRNTEAFF. The CDR3 region has the DNA TGTGCCAGCTCACCACCCGGCGGTGGCAGGAACACTGAAGCTTTCTTT.

Ten or more counts support this clonotype. This beta chain is an off-target read within a library intended for alpha chains, so its frequency means little. CDR3 in amino acids: CASSLAGRTEAFF. The CDR3 nucleotides are TGTGCCAGCAGTTTAGCGGGGAGGACTGAAGCTTTCTTT. J is TRBJ1-1 and V is TRBV12-3 or TRBV12-4; D unresolved. There are 13 residues in the CDR3. V was pared by 0 bases and J by 5 bases, with 7 bases between.

In its sample, this clonotype was seen a few times. This beta chain appears as a stray read in a library generated for alpha chains; its size is not informative. V gene TRBV9 combines with J gene TRBJ2-7; 8 positions match TRBD2. The V gene's germline CDR1 is SGDLS and CDR2 YYNGEE. CDR3 length: 16 amino acids. With 0 bases clipped from V and 3 bases from J, the junction kept 8 bases outside the gene matches. The CDR3 nucleotides are TGTGCCAGCAGCGTAGGGGGAGCGGGAGACTACTACGAGCAGTACTTC. Its translation: CASSVGGAGDYYEQYF.

This clonotype has more than one count but fewer than ten. One end of the junction does not line up with germline, which may come from a read error. The library was built for alpha chains, so this beta chain is an off-target read and its size means little. This chain connects TRBV7-7 to TRBJ2-7, with 9 positions matching TRBD1. The CDR3 contains 18 residues. The V gene's germline CDR1 is SSHAT and CDR2 FNYEAQ (reference sequence). DNA of the CDR3: TGTGCTAGCAGCCGACCAACCGCTGACAGGGGGGAGACCTACGAGCAGTACTTC. Encoded protein: CASSRPTADRGETYEQYF.

This clonotype counts as medium-sized (0.01 to 0.1%). This beta chain lies outside the target of a library built for alpha chains; its clone size means little. The rearrangement links TRBV6-6 to TRBJ1-2; TRBD1 matches at 7 bases. This CDR3 contains 13 residues. V trimming: 5 bases; J trimming: 4 bases; junction bases outside the gene matches: 4. Germline loops: CDR1 MNHNY, CDR2 SVGAGI (reference sequence). CDR3 bases: TGTGCCAGCAGTAGGGGGCTAGGCTATGGCTACACCTTC. Its protein is CASSRGLGYGYTF.

By sample fraction, this clonotype is medium-sized. This beta chain is off target for a library built for alpha chains, so its abundance means little. This sequence joins TRBV20-1 and TRBJ2-1; D is uncertain. This CDR3 region has 13 residues. Per germline, CDR1 DFQATT and CDR2 SNEGSKA (reference sequence). The V gene lost 5 bases and the J gene lost 0 bases, with 8 bases spanning the gap. DNA of the CDR3: TGCAGTGCTCGGTCCCTCTCCTACAATGAGCAGTTCTTC. This gives the protein CSARSLSYNEQFF.

In its sample, this clonotype was seen many times. Little can be read into the size of this beta chain, an off-target read in a library designed for alpha chains. The chain has TRBV30 and TRBJ1-5; D unclear. Germline CDR1 and CDR2: GTSNPN and SVGIG (reference sequence). Trimming stripped 0 bases from V and 9 bases from J, with 12 bases between. The CDR3 covers 13 residues. The CDR3 protein is CAWSVGRSGPQHF. The CDR3 region has the DNA TGTGCCTGGAGTGTAGGGCGCTCGGGGCCCCAGCATTTT.

By frequency in the sample, this clonotype is medium-sized (0.01 to 0.1%). This beta chain came through as a stray read in a library set up for alpha chains, and its size says little. The rearrangement joins TRBV5-6 to TRBJ2-6; D is undetermined. The length of the CDR3 is 15 residues. CDR1 and CDR2 from the germline V gene are SGHDT and YYEEEE. Between the trimmed V and J ends, which lost 2 bases and 0 bases, there was a span of 6 bases. In DNA form, the CDR3 reads TGTGCCAGCAGCTTTGGGAACTCTGGGGCCAACGTCCTGACTTTC. This gives the protein CASSFGNSGANVLTF.

Relative to its sample, this clonotype is medium-sized. This beta chain is a stray read from a library made for alpha chains; its abundance is not meaningful. V usage is TRBV3-1 and J usage is TRBJ1-1, with D perhaps TRBD1 (6 bases). The CDR3 covers 12 residues. V was shortened by 4 bases and J by 9 bases, with 12 bases between the two germline ends. Germline V gene lookup returns CDR1 LGHDT and CDR2 YNNKEL (reference sequence). For the CDR3, the DNA is TGTGCCAGCAGCCTAAAGGGGGGGAAAGCTTTCTTT. The encoded protein is CASSLKGGKAFF.

This clonotype was seen ten or more times. The library was prepared for alpha chains; this beta chain is a stray read, so its frequency means little. V gene TRBV28 combines with J gene TRBJ2-7; 7 bases are a match to TRBD1. Trimming at V came to 7 bases and at J to 0 bases, leaving 9 bases not matched to a gene. The CDR3 totals 15 residues. Germline CDR1 reads MDHEN; CDR2 reads SYDVKM. CDR3 amino acids: CASNPRDRSSYEQYF. The CDR3, as DNA: TGTGCCAGCAACCCCCGGGACAGATCCTCCTACGAGCAGTACTTC.